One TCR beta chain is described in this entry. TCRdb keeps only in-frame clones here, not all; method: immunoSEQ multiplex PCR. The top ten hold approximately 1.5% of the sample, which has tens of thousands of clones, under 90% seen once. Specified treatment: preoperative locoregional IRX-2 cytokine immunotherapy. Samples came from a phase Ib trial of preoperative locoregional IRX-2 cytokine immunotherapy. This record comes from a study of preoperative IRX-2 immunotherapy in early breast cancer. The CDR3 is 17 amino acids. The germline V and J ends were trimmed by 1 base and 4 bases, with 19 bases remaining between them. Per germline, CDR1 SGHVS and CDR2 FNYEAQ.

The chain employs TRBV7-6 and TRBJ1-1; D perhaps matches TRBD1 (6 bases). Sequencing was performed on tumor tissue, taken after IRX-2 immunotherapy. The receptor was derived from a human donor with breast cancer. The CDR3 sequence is CASSLGVGGLIPTEAFF. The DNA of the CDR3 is TGTGCCAGCAGCTTAGGTGTTGGGGGGCTTATCCCCACTGAAGCTTTCTTT.